This TCR beta chain was profiled in a study of T-cell memory formation after mild COVID-19 (dated by TCRdb to about 2021). Regarding the study in general: Most TCR sequence clusters were specific to one of the two donors. The cohort was made up of two young adult volunteers, one female and one male, who were previously healthy. In two donors, T-cell clones that expanded and contracted after mild COVID-19 were tracked by sequencing TCRalpha and TCRbeta repertoires over time.

As concerns this clonotype: The antigen this receptor binds is unknown. Base qualities are not provided; no much larger clone lies one nucleotide away.

General conclusions and limits of the study: Whether the second-wave clones peaking on day 37 were SARS-CoV-2 specific was not confirmed. Contracting CD4+ clones appeared mostly in the CM and EM memory subsets, whereas CD8+ clones were enriched in EMRA. The detection of some responding clones in pre-infection memory suggests that pre-existing cross-reactive memory T cells joined the SARS-CoV-2 response. Clones contracting from day 15 to 85 had balanced CD4/CD8 phenotypes, while a second wave expanding from day 15 to 37 was biased towards CD4+. Only two mild cases were covered by the study, and larger cohorts that include severe cases with pre-infection samples were considered necessary.

Sequencing took place on an Illumina NovaSeq 6000. TCRalpha and TCRbeta cDNA libraries were built by 5'RACE with constant-segment primers, adding sample barcodes and unique molecular identifiers. Trizol reagent was used to extract RNA from every sample. The libraries were amplified in two PCR steps, and the second step added a second sample barcode and Illumina TruSeq adapters. Sequencing of the libraries was done on an Illumina NovaSeq, producing 2 x 150 bp paired-end reads. The authors processed their data as follows. Demultiplexing of reads and collapsing into UMI-guided consensus sequences were performed with migec v1.2.7. With mixcr v2.1.11, UMI consensuses were aligned to TRA and TRB V and J templates and assembled into clonotypes. A clonotype was counted as expanded or contracted only if both edgeR and NoisET called the change significant, with noise models trained on biological replicates. For edgeR calls, the thresholds were a false discovery rate-adjusted p below 0.01 and a log2 fold-change of 1. As an exploratory analysis of dynamics, PCA with hierarchical clustering was applied to max-normalized trajectories of the 1000 most abundant clonotypes. Separately sequenced CD4+ and CD8+ repertoires were used to assign a CD4 or CD8 phenotype to each responding clone. TCRdb handled the public reads itself, with Q25 trimming in fastp and clone calling in MiXCR, and kept productive beta chains. Rows with one shared CDR3 protein collapse into an entry with the most common genes and DNA. In this record, the V and J calls reflect TCRdb's handling and not the investigators' own analysis. In all, the sample holds about 210,000 distinct CDR3 sequences, and approximately 30% of those were seen once. Roughly 11% of the sample comes from the top ten.

Ficoll-Paque density gradient centrifugation was the method used to isolate PBMCs. Specimen: PBMCs or a T cell subset sorted from them (not recorded which). This receptor was obtained from an adult woman who had mild COVID-19 (a few samples of this study predate the infection). The sample titles of this study are shuffled in the database, so cell type and time point are left out; the donor was told from shared clones.

For the CDR3, the sequence is CASSLTSEHEAFF. The nucleotides are TGTGCCAGCAGTTTGACCTCGGAGCATGAAGCTTTCTTT. Here the chain combines TRBV27 and TRBJ1-1; too little of a D gene remains to name it. The germline V gene (reference sequence) yields MNHEY for CDR1 and SMNVEV for CDR2. The V end loses 3 bases and the J end loses 7 bases, and a stretch of 12 bases separates them. Taken from cysteine to phenylalanine, the CDR3 has 13 residues. Only the CDR3 part of the read is kept: 39 bases, read in frame from the first base.